The next 22 T cell receptor beta chains were all read from a single sample in a study of blood T cell repertoires in COVID-19. Sequencing was performed with immunoSEQ multiplex PCR; in TCRdb, only in-frame clones are kept and a portion is missing. The profile shows about 500,000 clones, about 88% of them singletons. The sample comprised peripheral blood. The receptors were gathered from a man younger than 35 with COVID-19, enrolled during active disease.

J is TRBJ1-3 and V is TRBV28; 9 bases align to TRBD1. Trimming at V came to 4 bases and at J to 4 bases, leaving 8 bases not matched to a gene. Looked up from germline, CDR1 is MDHEN and CDR2 is SYDVKM. This CDR3 has 16 residues. The CDR3 region is CASSSPQGADGNTIYF. The CDR3 DNA follows: TGTGCCAGCAGTTCCCCACAGGGGGCAGACGGAAACACCATATATTTT.

This chain links TRBV6-5 with TRBJ1-4; D gene ambiguous. The CDR3 covers 13 residues. The germline CDR1 and CDR2 sequences are MNHEY and SVGAGI. Deletions cut 6 bases from V and 0 bases from J, with 5 bases between. As DNA, the CDR3 is TGTGCCAGCAGAGACACAACTAATGAAAAACTGTTTTTT. Translated: CASRDTTNEKLFF.

This chain uses TRBV7-9 with TRBJ2-1; D not certain. The CDR3 spans 13 residues. The germline V gene encodes CDR1 SEHNR and CDR2 FQNEAQ (reference sequence). V lost 1 base and J lost 3, with 4 bases in between. For the CDR3, the DNA is TGTGCCAGCAGCTTAGATCGCTACAATGAGCAGTTCTTC. This codes for CASSLDRYNEQFF.

The V call is TRBV5-1, the J call TRBJ2-1; TRBD2 might be the D (5 bases). The CDR3 is 14 residues long. Germline CDR1 reads SGHRS; CDR2 reads YFSETQ. Trimming took 3 bases from V and 6 from J, leaving 13 bases between them. The CDR3 DNA is TGCGCCAGCAGCTCACGGACTCAAAGCAATGAGCAGTTCTTC. It is translated as CASSSRTQSNEQFF.

This chain uses TRBV3-1 (or the pseudogene TRBV3-2) with TRBJ2-7; 10 bases line up with TRBD2. The CDR3 loop spans 17 amino acids. The junction had 12 bases not matched to a gene; V was cut back by 4 bases and J by 3 bases. In germline, CDR1 is LGHDT, CDR2 YNNKEL (reference sequence). The CDR3 loop is CASSPPKASGRGYEQYF. The CDR3 coding sequence is TGTGCCAGCAGCCCCCCGAAGGCTAGCGGGAGAGGCTACGAGCAGTACTTC.

The chain links TRBV3-1 (or the pseudogene TRBV3-2) to TRBJ2-7, with TRBD2 matching over 8 bases. From germline, CDR1 is LGHDT and CDR2 YNNKEL (reference sequence). After removal of 0 bases from V and 8 bases from J, the junction contained 9 bases not matched to a gene. The CDR3 runs to 15 residues. The CDR3: CASSQDFSGRTKQYF. CDR3 bases: TGTGCCAGCAGCCAAGATTTCAGCGGGAGAACAAAGCAGTACTTC.

The J gene is TRBJ1-5, the V gene TRBV19, with 11 bases lining up with TRBD1. The junction had 4 bases not matched to a gene; V was cut back by 5 bases and J by 4 bases. Per the germline V gene, CDR1 is LNHDA and CDR2 is SQIVND (reference sequence). The CDR3 loop spans 15 amino acids. CDR3 protein: CASSLGQGVNQPQHF. CDR3 sequence (DNA): TGTGCCAGTAGTCTGGGACAGGGGGTAAATCAGCCCCAGCATTTT.

V and J are TRBV19 and TRBJ2-5, with 10 bases lining up with TRBD1. The J segment lost 5 bases and the V segment lost 4 bases, leaving 10 bases of the junction unmatched. Germline CDR1 LNHDA, CDR2 SQIVND (reference sequence). This CDR3 has 16 residues. The CDR3 loop is CASSTPWTGGEETQYF. For the CDR3, the DNA is TGTGCCAGTAGTACGCCCTGGACAGGGGGGGAGGAGACCCAGTACTTC.

J is TRBJ1-6 and V is TRBV2; D is possibly TRBD1 (5 bases). This CDR3 contains 14 residues. V lost 5 bases and J 10 bases, leaving 15 bases between the germline ends. Germline-derived CDR1 and CDR2 are SNHLY and FYNNEI. DNA of the CDR3: TGTGCCAGCAGTCAACAGGTGCAAGGATCACCCCTCCACTTT. Protein: CASSQQVQGSPLHF. Full variable domain (missing parts from reference TRBV2 and TRBJ1-6): EPEVTQTPSHQVTQMGQEVILRCVPISNHLYFYWYRQILGQKVEFLVSFYNNEISEKSEIFDDQFSVERPDGSNFTLKIRSTKLEDSAMYFCASSQQVQGSPLHFGNGTRLTVT.

This chain uses TRBV2 with TRBJ2-1; D remains ambiguous. Trimming pared 2 bases from V and 2 bases from J, leaving 4 bases between. The CDR3 loop spans 13 amino acids. The V gene's germline CDR1 is SNHLY and CDR2 FYNNEI. For the CDR3, the DNA is TGTGCCAGCAGTGAACAGACCTACAATGAGCAGTTCTTC. This codes for CASSEQTYNEQFF.

The rearrangement joins TRBV7-9 to TRBJ2-3; D is uncertain. V lost 7 bases and J lost 0, with 14 bases in between. Germline values: CDR1 SEHNR, CDR2 FQNEAQ (reference sequence). The CDR3 length is 15 residues. For the CDR3, the DNA is TGTGCCAGCACCCCCTTGCGGCCTAGCACAGATACGCAGTATTTT. Protein product: CASTPLRPSTDTQYF.

V and J are TRBV5-4 and TRBJ1-2; D possibly corresponds to TRBD1 (5 bases). Trimming took off 5 bases at V and 4 bases at J, with 15 bases between the two ends. This CDR3 is built from 14 residues. CDR1 and CDR2 from the germline V gene are SGHNT and YYREEE (reference sequence). In nucleotides, the CDR3 is TGTGCCAGCAGGGAGTACAGGACGGGCTATGGCTACACCTTC. Amino acids: CASREYRTGYGYTF.

The chain couples TRBV30 to TRBJ1-4; D is possibly TRBD1 (6 bases). V lost 1 base to trimming and J lost 3 bases, with 12 bases between them. Germline V gene lookup returns CDR1 GTSNPN and CDR2 SVGIG (reference sequence). CDR3 size: 15 residues. Here the CDR3 reads CAWSDTGSSNEKLFF. The CDR3, as DNA: TGTGCCTGGAGTGATACAGGGTCATCTAATGAAAAACTGTTTTTT.

The chain combines TRBV29-1 with TRBJ2-5, with 7 bases fitting TRBD2. This CDR3 contains 16 residues. CDR1 is SQVTM, CDR2 ANQGSEA, per germline. V was clipped by 0 bases and J by 2 bases; unmatched bases: 9. The CDR3 region is CSVEDSGLVGQETQYF. Here the CDR3 DNA reads TGCAGCGTTGAAGATAGCGGACTAGTCGGGCAAGAGACCCAGTACTTC.

The genes are TRBV15 and TRBJ2-7; D ambiguous. The ends were cut back, 8 bases at V and 3 bases at J, with 14 bases in the middle. The germline V gene encodes CDR1 LNHNV and CDR2 YYDKDF (reference sequence). The CDR3 length is 13 residues. In DNA form, the CDR3 reads TGTGCCACCGCGCGGCTACCTGGCTACGAGCAGTACTTC. Translating it yields CATARLPGYEQYF.

The chain couples TRBV9 to TRBJ1-3, with TRBD1 matching 7 bases. V shed 0 bases, J shed 1 base, and the junction held 1 base outside the gene matches. CDR1 and CDR2 from the germline V gene are SGDLS and YYNGEE. This CDR3 is 15 amino acids long. The CDR3, as DNA: TGTGCCAGCAGCGTAGGACAGGGTTCTGGAAACACCATATATTTT. This encodes CASSVGQGSGNTIYF.

The chain joins TRBV4-2 to TRBJ1-1; 7 positions agree with TRBD1. Germline assignment: CDR1 LGHNA and CDR2 YNFKEQ. V gave up 1 base and J gave up 7 bases; unmatched junction bases: 9. The CDR3 is made up of 15 amino acids. CDR3 coding DNA: TGTGCCAGCAGCCAAGGTTTGAGGACAGGCTTTGAAGCTTTCTTT. Its translation: CASSQGLRTGFEAFF.

CDR3 nucleotides: TGTGCCAGCAGTTTTGCGGACACTAAATCCTACGAGCAGTACTTC. This codes for CASSFADTKSYEQYF. The V call is TRBV28, the J call TRBJ2-7; D may be TRBD1 (5 bases). Trimming took 3 bases from V and 1 from J, leaving 13 bases between them. The germline gives CDR1 MDHEN, CDR2 SYDVKM. The CDR3 runs to 15 residues. Looking up the rest from reference TRBV28 and TRBJ2-7 gives the full variable domain: DVKVTQSSRYLVKRTGEKVFLECVQDMDHENMFWYRQDPGLGLRLIYFSYDVKMKEKGDIPEGYSVSREKKERFSLILESASTNQTSMYLCASSFADTKSYEQYFGPGTRLTVT.

The rearrangement links TRBV19 to TRBJ2-3; unclear D gene. The CDR3 is made up of 16 amino acids. Germline V gene sequence: CDR1 LNHDA, CDR2 SQIVND (reference sequence). V lost 3 bases, J lost 0 bases, and 13 bases lay in between. The CDR3 region is CASSIEQTLSTDTQYF. Here the CDR3 DNA reads TGTGCCAGTAGTATTGAACAGACCCTTAGCACAGATACGCAGTATTTT.

The chain recombines TRBV6-4 with TRBJ2-1; 11 nucleotides agree with TRBD2. The trim removed 4 bases at V and 2 bases at J, leaving 7 bases unmatched. The CDR3 runs 17 residues. Germline CDR1 is MRHNA and CDR2 is SNTAGT. CDR3 bases: TGTGCCAGCAGTGCGGCTAGCGGGGGGCCCCCCTACAATGAGCAGTTCTTC. Amino acids: CASSAASGGPPYNEQFF.

Details on this clone: The sample carries other DNA sequences with the same CDR3. CDR3 region: CATSRNGGETQYF. CDR3 bases: TGTGCCACCAGCAGAAATGGGGGGGAGACCCAGTACTTC. The chain uses TRBV15 and TRBJ2-5; D might be TRBD2 (6 bases). The germline CDR1 and CDR2 sequences are LNHNV and YYDKDF (reference sequence). The CDR3 is 13 residues long. With 2 bases removed from V and 5 bases from J, the gap between germline ends came to 9 bases.

CDR3 region: CASSLEQGRDTEAFF. CDR3 sequence (DNA): TGTGCCAGCAGCTTGGAGCAGGGAAGAGACACTGAAGCTTTCTTT. The rearrangement joins TRBV5-8 to TRBJ1-1, with a weak D call TRBD1 (5 bases). Germline CDR1 and CDR2: SGHTS and YDEGEE. The CDR3 contains 15 residues. Trimming left V 0 bases short and J 3 bases short, with 12 bases between. The variable domain in full, completed from reference TRBV5-8 and TRBJ1-1, reads EAGVTQSPTHLIKTRGQQATLRCSPISGHTSVYWYQQALGLGLQFLLWYDEGEERNRGNFPPRFSGRQFPNYSSELNVNALELEDSALYLCASSLEQGRDTEAFFGQGTRLTVV.